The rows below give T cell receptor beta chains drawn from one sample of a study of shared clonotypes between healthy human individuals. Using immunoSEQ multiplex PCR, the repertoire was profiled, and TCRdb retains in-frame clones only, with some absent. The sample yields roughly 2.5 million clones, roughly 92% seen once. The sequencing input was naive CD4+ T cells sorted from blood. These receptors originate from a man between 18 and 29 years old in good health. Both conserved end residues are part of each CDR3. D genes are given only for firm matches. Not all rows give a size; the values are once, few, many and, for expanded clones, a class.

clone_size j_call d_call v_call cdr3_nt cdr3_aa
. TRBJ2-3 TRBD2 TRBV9 TGTGCCAGCAGCCAGAAACTAGCGACAGATACGCAGTATTTT CASSQKLATDTQYF
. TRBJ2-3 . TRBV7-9 TGTGCCAGCAGCTTAGGACTAGGAGATACGCAGTATTTT CASSLGLGDTQYF
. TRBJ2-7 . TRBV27 TGTGCCAGCAGTTTGGCCGGGACACCCACCTACGAGCAGTACTTC CASSLAGTPTYEQYF
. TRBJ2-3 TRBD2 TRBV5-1 TGCGCCAGCAGCTTGGGGGACTACGAGTTCACAGATACGCAGTATTTT CASSLGDYEFTDTQYF
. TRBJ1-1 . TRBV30 TGTGCCTGGACGAGACCAGAACGAGCAGAAGCTTTCTTT CAWTRPERAEAFF
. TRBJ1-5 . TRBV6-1 TGTGCCAGCAGTGATATAGTAAGCAATCAGCCCCAGCATTTT CASSDIVSNQPQHF
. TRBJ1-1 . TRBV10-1 TGCGCCAGCAGCCCAGCCCGGATTAACACTGAAGCTTTCTTT CASSPARINTEAFF
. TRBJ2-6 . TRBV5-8 TGTGCCAGCAACCTAGGGTCGGCTGGGGCCAACGTCCTGACTTTC CASNLGSAGANVLTF
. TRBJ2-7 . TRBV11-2 TGTGCCAGCACCTACAGGGGACGGGAGTACGACGAGCAGTACTTC CASTYRGREYDEQYF
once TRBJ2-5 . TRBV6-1 TGTGCCAGCAGTGTCTCAAGGGGGGGCGGGTACTACCAAGAGACCCAGTACTTC CASSVSRGGGYYQETQYF
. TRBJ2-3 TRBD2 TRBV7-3 TGTGCCAGCAGCTTAAGGAGTAGCGGGGGGACCTACACAGATACGCAGTATTTT CASSLRSSGGTYTDTQYF
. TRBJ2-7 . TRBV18 TGTGCCAGCTCACCTCGTTCTGGTGGGAGAAAAGACGAGCAGTACTTC CASSPRSGGRKDEQYF
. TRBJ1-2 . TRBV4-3 TGCGCCAGCAGCCAGCACCAACCGGGCTATGGCTACACCTTC CASSQHQPGYGYTF
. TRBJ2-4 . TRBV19 TGTGCCAGTAGTGTTGACGGTGTAGCCAAAAACATTCAGTACTTC CASSVDGVAKNIQYF
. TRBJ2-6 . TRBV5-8 TGTGCCAGCAGCCGGTACTCTGGGGCCAACGTCCTGACTTTC CASSRYSGANVLTF
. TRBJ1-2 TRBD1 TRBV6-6 TGTGCCAGCAGTTACCCGGGACAGGCTATCTATGGCTACACCTTC CASSYPGQAIYGYTF
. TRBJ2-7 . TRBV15 TGTGCCACCAGCCGAATGGGGGGCCACGAGCAGTACTTC CATSRMGGHEQYF
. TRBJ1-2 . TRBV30 TGTGCAGGTTTTGTTCGTGCGTCGCGGGGCTACACCTTC CAGFVRASRGYTF
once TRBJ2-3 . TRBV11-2 TGTGCCAGCAGCTTTGGCAGCGGGTTTACGGGGAATACGCAGTATTTT CASSFGSGFTGNTQYF
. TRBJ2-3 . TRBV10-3 TGTGCCATCAGGGGGGGCCCAGATACGCAGTATTTT CAIRGGPDTQYF
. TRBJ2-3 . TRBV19 TGTGCCAGTAGCCCGGGGGTGCCAGATACGCAGTATTTT CASSPGVPDTQYF
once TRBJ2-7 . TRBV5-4 TGTGCCAGCAGCTCGAGGGACTCCGCGGGTGAGCAGTACTTC CASSSRDSAGEQYF
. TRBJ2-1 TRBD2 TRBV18 TGTGCCAGCTCACCACCCGGGACTAGGGATGTTAATGAGCAGTTCTTC CASSPPGTRDVNEQFF
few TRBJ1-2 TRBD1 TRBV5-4 TGTGCCAGCAGCTTGGCACTAGGACAGGGGGCGCAAGGCTACACCTTC CASSLALGQGAQGYTF
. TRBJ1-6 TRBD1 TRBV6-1 TGTGCCAGCAGTGACGGACAGGGGCTCTCACCCCTCCACTTT CASSDGQGLSPLHF
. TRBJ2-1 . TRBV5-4 TGTGCCAGCAGCTCTGTACTCTCCTACAATGAGCAGTTCTTC CASSSVLSYNEQFF
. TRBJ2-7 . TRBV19 TGTGCCAGTAGTATAGCGGCAGGGGATCCGTACGAGCAGTACTTC CASSIAAGDPYEQYF
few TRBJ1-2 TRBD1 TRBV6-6 TGTGCCAGCAGTGTGGACAGGTACTATGGCTACACCTTC CASSVDRYYGYTF
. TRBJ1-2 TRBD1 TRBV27 TGTGCCAGCAGCGAGGACAGGGGCCCGTTGCTCTCCGGCTACACCTTC CASSEDRGPLLSGYTF
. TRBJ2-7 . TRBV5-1 TGCGCCAGCAGCTTGGACGGCGACTCCTACGAGCAGTACTTC CASSLDGDSYEQYF
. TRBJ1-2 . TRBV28 TGTGCCAGCAGTTCCCACGGGGGGGCTAACTATGGCTACACCTTC CASSSHGGANYGYTF